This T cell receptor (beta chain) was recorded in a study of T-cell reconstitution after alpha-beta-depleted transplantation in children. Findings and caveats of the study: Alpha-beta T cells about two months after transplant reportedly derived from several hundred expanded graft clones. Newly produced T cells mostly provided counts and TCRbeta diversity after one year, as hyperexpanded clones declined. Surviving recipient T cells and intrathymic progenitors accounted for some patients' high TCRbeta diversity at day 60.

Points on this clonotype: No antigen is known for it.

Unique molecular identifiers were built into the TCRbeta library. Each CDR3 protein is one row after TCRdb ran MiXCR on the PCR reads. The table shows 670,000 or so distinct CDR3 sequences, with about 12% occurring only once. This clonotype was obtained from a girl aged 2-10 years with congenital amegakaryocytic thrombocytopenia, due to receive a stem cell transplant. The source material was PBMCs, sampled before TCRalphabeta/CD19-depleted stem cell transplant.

The CDR3 bases are TGCGCCAGCAGCGCGGGGGGTCAGAACACCGGGGAGCTGTTTTTT. Protein: CASSAGGQNTGELFF. The genes are TRBV5-1 and TRBJ2-2, with 8 bases matching TRBD2. The CDR3 runs 15 residues. Germline values: CDR1 SGHRS, CDR2 YFSETQ. The ends lost 4 bases at V and 1 base at J; junction bases unmatched: 3.